This T cell receptor beta chain was sequenced for a study of blood T cell repertoires in COVID-19 (dated by TCRdb to 2020 to 2022). Concerning the study at large: Samples from collaborators originated in the United States, Italy and Spain and spanned both the acute and convalescent phases of COVID-19. The material from the prospective study consisted of cDNA or gDNA derived from T cells, B-cell-depleted T cells, or PBMCs. Subjects who had been exposed to COVID-19, were actively infected with it, or had recovered from it provided the deeply sampled blood TCRbeta repertoires that made up the dataset. Samples were obtained from the ongoing ImmuneRACE study (first 160 participants) and from some 1,200 subjects provided by 6 global collaborators. HLA class I and class II types, where available, came from metadata supplied by the sample provider rather than from assay-based typing. Nearly every sample came with metadata listing a de-identified subject ID, COVID-19 status, age in years and sex. The repertoires were released in a freely available public database intended as a resource for research on the immune response to SARS-CoV-2.

The immunoSEQ Assay, a bias-controlled multiplex PCR, was used to amplify TCRbeta CDR3 regions from genomic DNA. As for the authors' bioinformatics: Nucleated cell counts per sample were estimated from amplification of reference gene primers within the assay. Sequence reads were collapsed and filtered to measure the absolute abundance of every unique TCRbeta CDR3 rearrangement. For each sample, productive Simpson clonality was calculated as the square root of Simpson's diversity index over productive rearrangements. TCRdb stores this immuneACCESS table with in-frame sequences only. Part of the clones is absent; in the studies checked, under half of the shortfall reflects unresolved V genes, and no reason is known for the rest. V and J calls and clone size are given by that table; D and trimming were obtained from the DNA. In this sample the table shows more than 85,000 clones, roughly four fifths of which occur a single time. Roughly a tenth of the sample is held by the ten biggest clonotypes.

Results and caveats for the whole study, not just this receptor: The quantity of clinical and demographic metadata differed by source and by participant and was supplied without curation.

Details on this clone: Its antigen is not yet known. Base qualities are missing; no much larger clone stands one base away.

Per the germline V gene, SNHLY is the CDR1 and FYNNEI is the CDR2. The CDR3 covers 13 residues, taking in both the cysteine and the phenylalanine. Just the 39-base CDR3 DNA is kept, in frame starting at base 1. V is reduced by 7 bases and J by 4 bases, leaving a spacing of 11 bases between them. The collaborating institutions used their own protocols to collect whole blood in K2EDTA tubes. For TCRbeta analysis, collaborator samples were shipped as frozen whole blood, as isolated PBMCs, or as DNA extracted from either sample type. The V gene is TRBV2 and the J gene is TRBJ1-3, with no confident D gene call. Sequenced sample: peripheral blood. This TCR was recovered from a woman between 70 and 85 years old with acute or convalescent COVID-19. The CDR3 region: CASTTVIGNTIYF. The sequence in DNA is TGTGCCAGCACCACGGTGATCGGAAACACCATATATTTT. With the rest looked up from the reference TRBV2 and TRBJ1-3 genes rather than sequenced, the full variable domain is EPEVTQTPSHQVTQMGQEVILRCVPISNHLYFYWYRQILGQKVEFLVSFYNNEISEKSEIFDDQFSVERPDGSNFTLKIRSTKLEDSAMYFCASTTVIGNTIYFGEGSWLTVV.